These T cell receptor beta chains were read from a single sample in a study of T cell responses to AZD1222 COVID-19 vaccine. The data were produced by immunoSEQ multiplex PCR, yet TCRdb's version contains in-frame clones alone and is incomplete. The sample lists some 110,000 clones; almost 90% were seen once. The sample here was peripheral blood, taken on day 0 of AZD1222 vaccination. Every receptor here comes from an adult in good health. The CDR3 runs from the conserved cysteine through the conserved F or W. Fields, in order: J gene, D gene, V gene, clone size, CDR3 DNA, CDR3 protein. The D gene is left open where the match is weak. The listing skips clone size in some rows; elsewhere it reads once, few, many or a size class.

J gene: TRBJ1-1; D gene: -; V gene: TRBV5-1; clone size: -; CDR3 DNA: TGCGCCAGCAGCGGGGGTTTTCTAGTAGCTGAAGCTTTCTTT; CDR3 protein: CASSGGFLVAEAFF
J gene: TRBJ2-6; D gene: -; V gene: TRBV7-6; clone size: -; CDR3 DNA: TGTGCCAGCAGCTCCGCCGGGGGTCCCTCTGGGGCCAACGTCCTGACTTTC; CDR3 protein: CASSSAGGPSGANVLTF
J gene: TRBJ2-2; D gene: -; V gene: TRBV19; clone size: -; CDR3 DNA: TGTGCCAGTAGTATAGATCTACGGGGGCTAGGGCTGTTTTTT; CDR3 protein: CASSIDLRGLGLFF
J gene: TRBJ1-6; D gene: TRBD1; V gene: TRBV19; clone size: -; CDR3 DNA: TGTGCCAGTAGTATCACCGACAGGGGCAATTCACCCCTCCACTTT; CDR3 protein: CASSITDRGNSPLHF
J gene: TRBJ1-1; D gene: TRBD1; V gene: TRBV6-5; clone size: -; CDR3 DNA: TGTGCCAGCAGTTACTCGACAGGGGTTGAAGCTTTCTTT; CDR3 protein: CASSYSTGVEAFF
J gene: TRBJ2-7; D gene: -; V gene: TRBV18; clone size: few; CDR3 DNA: TGTGCCAGCTCACCACCGGTTCCCCCCTACGAGCAGTACTTC; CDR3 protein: CASSPPVPPYEQYF
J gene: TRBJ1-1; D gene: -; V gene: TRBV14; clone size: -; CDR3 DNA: TGTGCCAGCAGCCGCGGGGGCAGGGGACCGAACACTGAAGCTTTCTTT; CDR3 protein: CASSRGGRGPNTEAFF
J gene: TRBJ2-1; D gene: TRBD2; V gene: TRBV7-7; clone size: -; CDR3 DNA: TGTGCCAGCAGCTTAGGGCGGGAGGCCAACAATGAGCAGTTCTTC; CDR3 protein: CASSLGREANNEQFF
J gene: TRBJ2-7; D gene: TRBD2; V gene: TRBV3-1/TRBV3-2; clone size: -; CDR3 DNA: TGTGCCAGCAGCCGGCTAGCGGGTCCCTACGAGCAGTACTTC; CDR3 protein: CASSRLAGPYEQYF
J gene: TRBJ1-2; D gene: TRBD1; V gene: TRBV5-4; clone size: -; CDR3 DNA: TGTGCCAGCAGCCAGAGACAGGGGACTAACTATGGCTACACCTTC; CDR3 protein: CASSQRQGTNYGYTF
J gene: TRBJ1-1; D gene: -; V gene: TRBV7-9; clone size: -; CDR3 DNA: TGTGCCAGCAGCTATTCCTCCGGAGCTCCTCCTTTTGGGGGCACTGAAGCTTTCTTT; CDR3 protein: CASSYSSGAPPFGGTEAFF
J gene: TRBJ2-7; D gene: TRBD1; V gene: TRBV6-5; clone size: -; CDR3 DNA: TGTGCCAGCAGTTACTCGATCGGGACAGGGGGCTACGAGCAGTACTTC; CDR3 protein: CASSYSIGTGGYEQYF
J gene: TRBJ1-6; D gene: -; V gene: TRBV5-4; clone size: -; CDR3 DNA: TGTGCCAGCAGCTTGGCCGGGACAACGGGAAATTCACCCCTCCACTTT; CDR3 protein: CASSLAGTTGNSPLHF
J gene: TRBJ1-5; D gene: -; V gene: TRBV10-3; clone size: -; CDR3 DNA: TGTGCCATCAGTGGGGATAATCAGCCCCAGCATTTT; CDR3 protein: CAISGDNQPQHF
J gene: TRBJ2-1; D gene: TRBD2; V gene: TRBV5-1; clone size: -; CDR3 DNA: TGCGCCAGCAGCCTGACTAGCGACAATGAGCAGTTCTTC; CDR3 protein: CASSLTSDNEQFF
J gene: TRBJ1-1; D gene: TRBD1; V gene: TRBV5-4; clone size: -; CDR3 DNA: TGTGCCAGCAGCTTGGGGAAGGGGGCTATGAACACTGAAGCTTTCTTT; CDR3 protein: CASSLGKGAMNTEAFF
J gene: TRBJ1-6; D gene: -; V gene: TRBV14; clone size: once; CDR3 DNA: TGTGCCAGCAGCCAAGCTTCGGGGAAACTTTCACCCCTCCACTTT; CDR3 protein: CASSQASGKLSPLHF
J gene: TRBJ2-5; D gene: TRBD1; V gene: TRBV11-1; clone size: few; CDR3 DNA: TGTGCCAGCAGCTGGACAGGGCAAGAGACCCAGTACTTC; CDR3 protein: CASSWTGQETQYF
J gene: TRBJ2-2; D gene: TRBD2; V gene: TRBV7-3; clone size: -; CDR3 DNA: TGTGCCTCCCGGGAGGGGACGGCCGGGGAGCTGTTTTTT; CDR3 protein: CASREGTAGELFF
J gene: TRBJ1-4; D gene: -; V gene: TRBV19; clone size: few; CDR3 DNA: TGTGCCAGTAGTAAAAACACAGGGTATGAAAAACTGTTTTTT; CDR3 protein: CASSKNTGYEKLFF
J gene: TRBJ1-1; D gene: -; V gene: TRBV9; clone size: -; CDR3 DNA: TGTGCCAGCAGCGTAGCTAGAGGGAGAGGTTTGGATACTGAAGCTTTCTTT; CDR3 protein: CASSVARGRGLDTEAFF
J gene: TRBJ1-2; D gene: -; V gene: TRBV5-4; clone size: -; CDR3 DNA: TGTGCCAGCAGCTTGGGGTTGAGGGGCTACACCTTC; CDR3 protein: CASSLGLRGYTF
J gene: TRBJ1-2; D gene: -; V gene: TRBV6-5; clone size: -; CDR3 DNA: TGTGCCAGCAGTTACAAACAGGCGTCCTCTAACTATGGCTACACCTTC; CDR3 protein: CASSYKQASSNYGYTF
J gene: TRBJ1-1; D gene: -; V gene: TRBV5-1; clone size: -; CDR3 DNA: TGCGCCAGCAGCTTAGAGGGGAACACTGAAGCTTTCTTT; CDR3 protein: CASSLEGNTEAFF
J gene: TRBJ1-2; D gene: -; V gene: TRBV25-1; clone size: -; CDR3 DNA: TGTGCCAGCAGTGATGTCTATGGCTACACCTTC; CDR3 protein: CASSDVYGYTF
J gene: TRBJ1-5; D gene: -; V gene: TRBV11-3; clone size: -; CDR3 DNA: TGTGCCAGCAGCTTTCCACACCCCTGGCCGGAAGGAGGGGTGAATCAGCCCCAGCATTTT; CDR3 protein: CASSFPHPWPEGGVNQPQHF
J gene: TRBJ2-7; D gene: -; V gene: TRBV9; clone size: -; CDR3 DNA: TGTGCCAGCAGCGTAGGCTCATACACTCACTCCTACGAGCAGTACTTC; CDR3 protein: CASSVGSYTHSYEQYF
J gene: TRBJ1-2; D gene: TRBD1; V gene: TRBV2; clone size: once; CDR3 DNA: TGTGCCAGAACAGGGGACCCAATTGCAGCTAACTATGGCTACACCTTC; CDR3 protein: CARTGDPIAANYGYTF
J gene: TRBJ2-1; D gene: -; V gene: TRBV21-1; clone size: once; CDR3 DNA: TGTGCCAGCAGCCCTGGGACTAGCGGGGAGTTCTACAATGAGCAGTTCTTC; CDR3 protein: CASSPGTSGEFYNEQFF
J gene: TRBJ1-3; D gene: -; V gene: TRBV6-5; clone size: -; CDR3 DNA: TGTGCCACTCGTCCCGGGACTCAGCCTGGAAACACCATATATTTT; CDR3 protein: CATRPGTQPGNTIYF
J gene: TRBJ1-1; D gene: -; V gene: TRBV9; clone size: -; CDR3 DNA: TGTGCCAGCAGCGTAGTCTCAGGTGCTGGAGGGAACACTGAAGCTTTCTTT; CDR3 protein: CASSVVSGAGGNTEAFF
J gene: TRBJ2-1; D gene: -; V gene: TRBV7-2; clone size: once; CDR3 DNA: TGTGCCAGCAGCTTAGGGTCGTACAGGCCGGGTAAGCAGTTCTTC; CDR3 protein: CASSLGSYRPGKQFF
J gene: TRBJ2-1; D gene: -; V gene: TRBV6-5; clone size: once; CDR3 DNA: TGTGCCAGCAGTTACGGAGGGGTGTCCTACAATGAGCAGTTCTTC; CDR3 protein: CASSYGGVSYNEQFF
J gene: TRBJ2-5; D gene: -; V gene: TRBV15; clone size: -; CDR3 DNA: TGTGCCACCAGCAGAGACGTGTGGCAGACCCAGTACTTC; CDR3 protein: CATSRDVWQTQYF
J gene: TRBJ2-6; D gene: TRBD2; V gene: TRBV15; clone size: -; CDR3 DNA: TGTGCCACCAGCATTGGACTAGCCCTCTCTGGGGCCAACGTCCTGACTTTC; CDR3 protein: CATSIGLALSGANVLTF
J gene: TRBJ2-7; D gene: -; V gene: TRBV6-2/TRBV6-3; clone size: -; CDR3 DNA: TGTGCCAGCAGTTACCCCCGAGGGGGGACCGCAGGGACTCACCCCTACGAGCAGTACTTC; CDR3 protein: CASSYPRGGTAGTHPYEQYF
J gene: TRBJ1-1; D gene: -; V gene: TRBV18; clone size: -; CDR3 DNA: TGTGCCAGCTCAAACTCCGGGGGGTTGAACACTGAAGCTTTCTTT; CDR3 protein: CASSNSGGLNTEAFF
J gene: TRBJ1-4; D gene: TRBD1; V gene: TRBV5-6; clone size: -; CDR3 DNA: TGTGCCAGCAGCTCTCCTACAGGGGGAAATGAAAAACTGTTTTTT; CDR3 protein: CASSSPTGGNEKLFF
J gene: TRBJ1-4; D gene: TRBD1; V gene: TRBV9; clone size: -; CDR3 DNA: TGTGCCAGCAGCGTGGGGACAGGGGGTGGCGAAAAACTGTTTTTT; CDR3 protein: CASSVGTGGGEKLFF
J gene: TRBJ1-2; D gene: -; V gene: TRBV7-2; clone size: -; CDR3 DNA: TGTGCCGCCGCGGGTAACTATGGCTACACCTTC; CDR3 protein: CAAAGNYGYTF
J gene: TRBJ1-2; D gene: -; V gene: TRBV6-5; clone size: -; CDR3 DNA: TGTGCCAGCAGTTACTCTAGGGGGTTGAATGGCTACACCTTC; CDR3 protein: CASSYSRGLNGYTF
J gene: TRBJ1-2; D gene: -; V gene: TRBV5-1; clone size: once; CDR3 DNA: TGCGCCAGCAGCCCGGATGGGGATGGCTACACCTTC; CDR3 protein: CASSPDGDGYTF
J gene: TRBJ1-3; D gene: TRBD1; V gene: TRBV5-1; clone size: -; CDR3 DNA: TGCGCCAGCAGTGACCAGGGGGCGGGTGGAAACACCATATATTTT; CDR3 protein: CASSDQGAGGNTIYF
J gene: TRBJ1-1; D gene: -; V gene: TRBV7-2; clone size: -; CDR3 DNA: TGTGCCAGCAGCTTAGAAGGGACGAGGAACACTGAAGCTTTCTTT; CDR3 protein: CASSLEGTRNTEAFF
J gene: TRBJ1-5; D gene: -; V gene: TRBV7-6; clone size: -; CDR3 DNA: TGTGCCAGCAGCTTAGGACAGCATAGCAATCAGCCCCAGCATTTT; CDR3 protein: CASSLGQHSNQPQHF
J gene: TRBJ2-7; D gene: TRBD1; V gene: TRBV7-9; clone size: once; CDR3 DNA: TGTGCCAGCAGCCGACGGGACAGCTCCTACGAGCAGTACTTC; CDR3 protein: CASSRRDSSYEQYF
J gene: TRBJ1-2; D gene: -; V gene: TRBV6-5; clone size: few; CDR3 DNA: TGTGCCAGCAGTTTCGACGGCGTCTATGGCTACACCTTC; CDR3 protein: CASSFDGVYGYTF
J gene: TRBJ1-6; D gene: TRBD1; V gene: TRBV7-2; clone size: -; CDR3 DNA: TGTGCCAGCAGCCCAGGGGGCGGGAATTCACCCCTCCACTTT; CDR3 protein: CASSPGGGNSPLHF
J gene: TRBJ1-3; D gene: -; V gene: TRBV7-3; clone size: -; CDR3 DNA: TGTGCCAGCAGCCTGGGGACGCTCTCTGGAAACACCATATATTTT; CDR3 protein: CASSLGTLSGNTIYF
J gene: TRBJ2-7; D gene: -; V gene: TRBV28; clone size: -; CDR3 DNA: TGTGCCAGCAGTTATCCTCCACTCGCGAGGGGGTCCTACGAGCAGTACTTC; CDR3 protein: CASSYPPLARGSYEQYF
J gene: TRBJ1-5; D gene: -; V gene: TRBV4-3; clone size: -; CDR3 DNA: TGCGCCAGCAGCCAGGACACAGGGCGTAGGGAGCCCCAGCATTTT; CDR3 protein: CASSQDTGRREPQHF
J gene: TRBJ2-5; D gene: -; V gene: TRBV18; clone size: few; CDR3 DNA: TGTGCCAGCTCACTAGCCACAGGGGAGACCCAGTACTTC; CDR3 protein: CASSLATGETQYF
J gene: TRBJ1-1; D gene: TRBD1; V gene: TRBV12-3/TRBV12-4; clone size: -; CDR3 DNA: TGTGCCAGCAGCGACAGGGAGGATACTGAAGCTTTCTTT; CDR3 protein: CASSDREDTEAFF
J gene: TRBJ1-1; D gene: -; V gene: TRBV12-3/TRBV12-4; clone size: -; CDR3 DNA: TGTGCCAGCAGTTTAGCAGGAGGGACTGAAGCTTTCTTT; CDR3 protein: CASSLAGGTEAFF
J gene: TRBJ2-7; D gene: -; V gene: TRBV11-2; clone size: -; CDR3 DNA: TGTGCCAGCAGGTCGGGACTCTCATCCTACGAGCAGTACTTC; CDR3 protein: CASRSGLSSYEQYF
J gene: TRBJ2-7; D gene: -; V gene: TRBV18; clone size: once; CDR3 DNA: TGTGCCAGCTCACCACAGCAGGGCTACGAGCAGTACTTC; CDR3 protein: CASSPQQGYEQYF
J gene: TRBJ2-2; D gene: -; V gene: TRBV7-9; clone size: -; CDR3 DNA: TGTGCCAGCAGCATTCAGCCGAACACCGGGGAGCTGTTTTTT; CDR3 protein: CASSIQPNTGELFF